A single sample gave rise to the 14 T cell receptor beta chains below, sequenced in a study of blood T cell repertoires in COVID-19. Data came from immunoSEQ multiplex PCR; TCRdb stores just in-frame clones and leaves some out. There are over 100,000 clones in the sample; approximately 90% occur only once, and 1.1% lies in the top ten. Material: peripheral blood. These receptors were collected from a human donor in a cohort sampled during active COVID-19.

The V and J genes are TRBV6-1 and TRBJ1-5, with D possibly matching TRBD1 (6 bases). The CDR3 has 15 amino acids. Trimming cost V 0 bases and J 7 bases, with 13 bases left between them. Germline V gene lookup returns CDR1 MNHNS and CDR2 SASEGT. CDR3 coding DNA: TGTGCCAGCAGTGAAGCGGCGGGGGGGCCACAGCCCCAGCATTTT. Translated, it gives CASSEAAGGPQPQHF.

Here the CDR3 reads CASSYEGQGRYTF. The CDR3 nucleotides are TGTGCCAGCAGTTACGAGGGACAGGGACGCTACACCTTC. This chain uses TRBV6-5 with TRBJ1-2, with 9 nucleotides matching TRBD1. CDR3 size: 13 residues. The V segment lost 2 bases and the J segment 9 bases; nucleotides outside the gene matches: 4. Per germline, CDR1 MNHEY and CDR2 SVGAGI.

The chain couples TRBV27 to TRBJ1-2; D is perhaps TRBD1 (5 bases). Trimming took off 6 bases at V and 4 bases at J, with 18 bases between the two ends. Germline V gene sequence: CDR1 MNHEY, CDR2 SMNVEV (reference sequence). The CDR3 is 15 residues long. The CDR3: CASSPLGRATYGYTF. The CDR3 region has the DNA TGTGCCAGCAGCCCTTTGGGCAGGGCAACCTATGGCTACACCTTC.

The V and J genes are TRBV19 and TRBJ1-4; TRBD1 is a possible D gene (5 bases). The germline CDR1 and CDR2 sequences are LNHDA and SQIVND (reference sequence). This CDR3 spans 15 amino acids. V lost 3 bases, J lost 5 bases, and 13 bases lay in between. As DNA, the CDR3 is TGTGCCAGTAGTATGGGGCAGCTGGGCAATGAAAAACTGTTTTTT. It translates to CASSMGQLGNEKLFF.

The chain uses TRBV19 and TRBJ1-3, with TRBD1 identical over 8 bases. The CDR3 runs 16 residues. J was trimmed by 1 base and V by 3 bases; bases with no gene match: 5. CDR1 is LNHDA, CDR2 SQIVND, per germline (reference sequence). The CDR3 is CASSIPGGPSGNTIYF. The DNA of the CDR3 is TGTGCCAGTAGTATCCCAGGGGGCCCGTCTGGAAACACCATATATTTT.

This sequence joins TRBV6-2 or TRBV6-3 and TRBJ2-2; possibly TRBD1 for D (5 bases). The V end lost 0 bases, the J end lost 4 bases, and 12 bases lay between the germline ends. CDR1 MNHEY and CDR2 SVGEGT come from the germline V gene. The CDR3 totals 16 residues. The CDR3 loop is CASSYSQGKGTGELFF. The CDR3 region has the DNA TGTGCCAGCAGTTACTCGCAGGGAAAGGGCACCGGGGAGCTGTTTTTT.

The gene calls are TRBV14 and TRBJ2-7; 11 bases map to TRBD2. In germline, CDR1 is SGHDN, CDR2 FVKESK. V was pared by 5 bases and J by 1 base, with 1 base of the junction left unmatched. This CDR3 comprises 14 residues. Here the CDR3 reads CASSRLAGSYEQYF. For the CDR3, the DNA is TGTGCCAGCAGCAGACTAGCGGGGTCCTACGAGCAGTACTTC. The entire variable domain, with the rest obtained from reference TRBV14 and TRBJ2-7, is as follows: EAGVTQFPSHSVIEKGQTVTLRCDPISGHDNLYWYRRVMGKEIKFLLHFVKESKQDESGMPNNRFLAERTGGTYSTLKVQPAELEDSGVYFCASSRLAGSYEQYFGPGTRLTVT.

This clone was seen a handful of times. CDR3: CASSLLGQGEVGGYTF. The CDR3 DNA follows: TGTGCCAGCAGTTTATTGGGGCAGGGTGAAGTGGGTGGCTACACCTTC. The chain couples TRBV27 to TRBJ1-2; D possibly corresponds to TRBD1 (5 bases). Per germline, CDR1 MNHEY and CDR2 SMNVEV (reference sequence). Trimming took off 1 base at V and 7 bases at J, with 19 bases between the two ends. The CDR3 extends over 16 amino acids.

The chain carries TRBV6-1 and TRBJ1-1, with D perhaps TRBD1 (6 bases). Germline V gives CDR1 MNHNS, CDR2 SASEGT. The CDR3 consists of 13 residues. Trimming cost V 0 bases and J 10 bases, with 12 bases left between them. The CDR3, as DNA: TGTGCCAGCAGTGAAGCTCGAACAGGGAGAGCTTTCTTT. Translation: CASSEARTGRAFF.

Only one count was recorded for this clone. This chain connects TRBV9 to TRBJ1-1; 11 nucleotides agree with TRBD1. CDR1 is SGDLS, CDR2 YYNGEE, per germline. Trimming took 2 bases from V and 4 from J; bases not matched to a gene: 1. The CDR3 loop spans 14 amino acids. The CDR3 loop is CASSVGTGGTEAFF. In nucleotides, the CDR3 is TGTGCCAGCAGCGTCGGGACAGGGGGCACTGAAGCTTTCTTT. The whole variable domain, remainder taken from reference TRBV9 and TRBJ1-1, is DSGVTQTPKHLITATGQRVTLRCSPRSGDLSVYWYQQSLDQGLQFLIQYYNGEERAKGNILERFSAQQFPDLHSELNLSSLELGDSALYFCASSVGTGGTEAFFGQGTRLTVV.

This sequence joins TRBV7-6 and TRBJ1-3; TRBD1 is a possible D gene (6 bases). CDR1 SGHVS and CDR2 FNYEAQ come from the germline V gene. The CDR3 spans 16 residues. V lost 5 bases and J 0 bases, leaving 14 bases between the germline ends. The CDR3 DNA reads TGTGCCAGCAGCGAACGGACAGTGTTCTCTGGAAACACCATATATTTT. This gives the protein CASSERTVFSGNTIYF.

This clone appeared once. The rearrangement links TRBV18 to TRBJ2-1; D is possibly TRBD2 (5 bases). Per the germline V gene, CDR1 is KGHSH and CDR2 is LQKENI. The CDR3 contains 13 residues. Trimming pared 4 bases from V and 8 bases from J, leaving 12 bases between. For the CDR3, the DNA is TGTGCCAGCTCACGCCTTGACTATTATGAGCAGTTCTTC. It yields the protein CASSRLDYYEQFF.

As for this clone: No DNA is shown, since the ends of the CDR3 on it are uncertain; the CDR3 is the one TCRdb lists. V and J are TRBV21-1 and TRBJ1-6. TRBV21-1 is designated a pseudogene. A total of 17 residues make up the CDR3, ends included. This chain's CDR3 is CASSKVGRGSYNSPLHF.

J is TRBJ2-1 and V is TRBV5-6; 9 bases align to TRBD2. Germline CDR1 reads SGHDT; CDR2 reads YYEEEE. Unmatched junction bases numbered 13, after V lost 4 bases and J lost 14 bases. The CDR3 contains 14 residues. The CDR3 DNA is TGTGCCAGCAGCCAACCCCCTAGCGGGAAGAGTGAGTTCTTC. Translation gives CASSQPPSGKSEFF.